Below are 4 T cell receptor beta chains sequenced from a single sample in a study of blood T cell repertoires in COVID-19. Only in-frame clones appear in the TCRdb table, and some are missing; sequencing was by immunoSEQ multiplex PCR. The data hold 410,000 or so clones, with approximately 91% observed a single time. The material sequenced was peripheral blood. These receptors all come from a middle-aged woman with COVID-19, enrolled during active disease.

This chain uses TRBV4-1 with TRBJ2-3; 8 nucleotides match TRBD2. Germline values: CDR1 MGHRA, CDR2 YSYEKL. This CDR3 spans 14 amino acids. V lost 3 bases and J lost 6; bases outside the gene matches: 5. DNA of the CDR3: TGCGCCAGCAGCCACGGGGGGGCGGGGGATACGCAGTATTTT. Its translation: CASSHGGAGDTQYF.

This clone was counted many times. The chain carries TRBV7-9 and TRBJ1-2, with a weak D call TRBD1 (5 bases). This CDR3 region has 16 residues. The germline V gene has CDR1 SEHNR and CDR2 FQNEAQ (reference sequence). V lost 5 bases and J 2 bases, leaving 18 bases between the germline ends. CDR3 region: CASSPPSGRGNYGYTF. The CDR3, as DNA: TGTGCCAGCAGCCCGCCCTCAGGGAGGGGCAACTATGGCTACACCTTC.

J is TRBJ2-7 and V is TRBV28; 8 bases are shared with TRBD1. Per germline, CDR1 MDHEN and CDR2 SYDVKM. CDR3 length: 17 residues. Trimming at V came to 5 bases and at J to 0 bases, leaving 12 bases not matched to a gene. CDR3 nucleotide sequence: TGTGCCAGCAGTCCTTACCCCAGGGGGCCGAGCTCCTACGAGCAGTACTTC. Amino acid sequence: CASSPYPRGPSSYEQYF.

CDR3 region: CASTHRTFQETQYF. CDR3 nucleotide sequence: TGTGCCAGCACCCACAGGACATTCCAAGAGACCCAGTACTTC. This rearrangement joins TRBV7-2 to TRBJ2-5; D may be TRBD1 (5 bases). V dropped 7 bases and J dropped 1 base, with 13 bases sitting between them. Germline V gene data show CDR1 as SGHTA and CDR2 as FQGNSA. The CDR3 loop spans 14 amino acids.